This T cell receptor (beta chain) originates from a study of blood T cell repertoires in COVID-19 (TCRdb year 2020). Background for the entire study: Collaborator samples came from the United States, Italy and Spain and covered acute and convalescent phases of COVID-19. The prospective study material was composed of cDNA or gDNA derived from T cells, B-cell-depleted T cells, or PBMCs. Where available, HLA class I and class II types were taken from metadata supplied by the sample provider and were not determined by assay-based typing. Samples came from the ongoing ImmuneRACE study (first 160 participants) plus 1,254 subjects from 6 global collaborators. The repertoires were released in a freely available public database intended as a resource for research on the immune response to SARS-CoV-2. Deeply sampled blood TCRbeta repertoires from subjects exposed to, actively infected with, or recovered from COVID-19 were included in the dataset. Sample metadata almost always included a de-identified subject ID, COVID-19 status, age in years and sex.

As concerns this clone: Its antigen target is currently unknown. No base quality values were provided; no much bigger clone lies one nucleotide off.

Whole blood was collected in K2EDTA tubes by collaborating institutions according to the institutions' own protocols. For TCRbeta analysis, collaborators shipped samples in one of three forms: frozen whole blood, isolated PBMCs, or DNA extracted from either of those sample types. The CDR3 has 15 amino acids, counting the end cysteine and phenylalanine. Left in the record is the CDR3 DNA by itself, 45 bases read in frame from the first base. CDR1 LGHNT and CDR2 FRNRAP are derived from the germline V gene. V is cut back by 7 bases and J by 3 bases, with 7 bases in the junction unmatched. TCRbeta CDR3 regions were amplified from genomic DNA by means of the immunoSEQ Assay, a bias-controlled multiplex PCR. On the study's bioinformatics: Nucleated cell counts per sample were estimated from amplification of reference gene primers within the assay. To quantify the absolute abundance of each unique TCRbeta CDR3 rearrangement, sequence reads were collapsed and filtered. Productive Simpson clonality was computed per sample as the square root of Simpson's diversity index over productive rearrangements. Not all clones reach the TCRdb copy of this immuneACCESS table, which keeps in-frame sequences only. Checked studies attribute under half of the gap to unresolved V genes and leave the rest unexplained. V and J calls and clone size come straight from that table; D and trimming were deduced from the DNA. The sample table holds approximately 240,000 clones, of which 80% to 85% were seen once. The top ten clonotypes cover roughly 2.3% of the sample.

Overall results and qualifications from the work: Clinical and demographic metadata were provided uncurated, with the amount varying by source and participant.

The sequencing sample was made of peripheral blood. The sequence was collected from a woman aged 55-75 years with acute or convalescent COVID-19. The chain is assembled from TRBV12-5 and TRBJ1-1, with 11 bases matching TRBD1. The nucleotide sequence is TGTGCTAGTGCCACGGGACAGGGGGTATACACTGAAGCTTTCTTT. This translates into CASATGQGVYTEAFF.